This record looks at one TCR beta chain sequence and its context. The record originates from a study of naive and memory T cell subsets. Ligated cDNA underwent four rounds of PCR with nested alpha and beta constant region primers and SP2. One entry per CDR3 protein, called by TCRdb with MiXCR from the 5' RACE reads. Of tens of thousands of distinct CDR3 sequences detected, around 7.7% appear once; the ten largest clones hold 8.5% to 10%. CDR1 and CDR2 from the germline V gene are SQVTM and ANQGSEA. V dropped 4 bases and J dropped 2; count of bases not matched to a gene: 12. The length of the CDR3 is 16 residues. TCR cDNA received a 3' ligated oligonucleotide that carried a UMI.

The V gene is TRBV29-1, the J gene TRBJ2-3, with 7 bases aligning to TRBD1. This receptor was obtained from a male donor in good health. The CDR3 is CSVGRVQGSTTDTQYF. The CDR3, as DNA: TGCAGCGTTGGGAGAGTACAGGGGTCCACCACAGATACGCAGTATTTT.